The TCR beta chain under discussion was sequenced for a study of CXCR3-negative and CXCR3-positive naive CD8 T cells. In preparing the TRB cDNA libraries, 5' RACE with UMI labels was used. TCRdb re-called the 5' RACE reads, yielding one record per CDR3 amino acid sequence without DNA. This sample lists tens of thousands of distinct CDR3 sequences; its ten largest clones have around 1.5%. Sorts that each held a few hundred thousand cells were run in triplicate for every CD8+ T cell subset. A note on this clonotype: Its antigen is not identified.

Study-wide findings and caveats: Fresh PBMCs went into most assays, and CXCR3 expression partly declined after cryopreservation. TRBV-TRBJ usage was alike in naive CXCR3-negative and CXCR3-positive cells but differed in memory cells. Relative to memory CD8+ cells, whose diversity was much lower, both naive subsets had comparably high diversity.

Germline V gene lookup returns CDR1 LGHDT and CDR2 YNNKEL (reference sequence). CDR3 length: 16 residues. The sequence was collected from a human donor in good health. Some clones in this sample may be carry-over from other donors' samples. The chain links TRBV3-1 to TRBJ2-1. The sample taken for sequencing was naive CXCR3- CD8+ T cells from blood. Documented subset: CD45RO-CCR7+CD27+CD95- naive CD8+ T cells lacking CXCR3 (TNR3-). CDR3: CASSQDHGSSYNEQFF.